These T cell receptor beta chains were read from a single sample in a study of cytomegalovirus exposure and HLA in healthy donors. TCRdb's table, derived via immunoSEQ multiplex PCR, lists solely in-frame clones and lacks some. The profile shows 190,000 or so clones, 75% to 85% of them singletons. The specimen sequenced was PBMCs. The receptors here all came from a boy aged 5 to 17 in good health and CMV-seronegative. CDR3s include the opening cysteine and the closing phenylalanine or tryptophan. A D gene is named only where the DNA matches it firmly. The size field is filled for only some rows; it gives once, few, many or a size class.

TRBV11-1	13	-	TRBJ2-1	-	TGTGCCAGCAGCTTTAACTCCTACAATGAGCAGTTCTTC	CASSFNSYNEQFF
TRBV6-5	14	-	TRBJ1-1	-	TGTGCCAGCAGTCGGGACACCATGAACACTGAAGCTTTCTTT	CASSRDTMNTEAFF
TRBV4-1	15	-	TRBJ1-2	-	TGCGCCAGCAGCCAAGATGGTAAACGGAACTATGGCTACACCTTC	CASSQDGKRNYGYTF
TRBV10-3	14	-	TRBJ1-2	TRBD1	TGTGCCATCAAAAAAGGACAGGGGGCGAATGGCTACACCTTC	CAIKKGQGANGYTF
TRBV5-6	13	-	TRBJ1-5	-	TGTGCCAGCAGCTTACCAGGGTCCCAGCCCCAGCATTTT	CASSLPGSQPQHF
TRBV4-3	18	-	TRBJ1-4	-	TGCGCCAGCAGCCAAGATGAGCAGGGGCGATTTCCTCAAGAAAAACTGTTTTTT	CASSQDEQGRFPQEKLFF
TRBV11-2	14	once	TRBJ1-1	-	TGTGCCAGCAGCTTAGACGGTGGCGGGGCTGAAGCTTTCTTT	CASSLDGGGAEAFF
TRBV4-2	15	-	TRBJ1-1	-	TGTGCCAGCAGCCTCTTCATTGGCGGGAACACTGAAGCTTTCTTT	CASSLFIGGNTEAFF
TRBV7-6	17	-	TRBJ2-1	-	TGTGCCAGCAGCCCTTTCTATGACAGGCGCTCCTACAATGAGCAGTTCTTC	CASSPFYDRRSYNEQFF
TRBV19	15	-	TRBJ2-1	-	TGTGCCAGTAGTACCGCGGGCGGGTACTACAATGAGCAGTTCTTC	CASSTAGGYYNEQFF
TRBV10-3	15	-	TRBJ2-7	TRBD1	TGTGCCATCAGTGAAGGTGACAGGGCCTCCTACGAGCAGTACTTC	CAISEGDRASYEQYF
TRBV5-1	16	-	TRBJ2-7	-	TGCGCCAGCAGCTTGGGCGTGCGGGTTTACTCCTACGAGCAGTACTTC	CASSLGVRVYSYEQYF
TRBV27	15	-	TRBJ1-2	TRBD1	TGTGCCAGCAGTTTATCCCCAGACAGGGCGGGTGGCTACACCTTC	CASSLSPDRAGGYTF
TRBV4-2	16	-	TRBJ1-5	TRBD1	TGTGCCAGCAGCCGCGAAGACAGGGGGGTCGGTCAGCCCCAGCATTTT	CASSREDRGVGQPQHF
TRBV4-1	16	-	TRBJ2-5	-	TGCGCCAGCAGCCATATCCTCACGAACTCTCAAGAGACCCAGTACTTC	CASSHILTNSQETQYF
TRBV29-1	14	-	TRBJ1-4	-	TGCAGCGTTGCCCCGGGAACGGATCCCGAAAAACTGTTTTTT	CSVAPGTDPEKLFF